The rows below give T cell receptor beta chains drawn from one sample of a study of identical twins. TCRdb redid the calling of the 5' RACE reads with MiXCR, one entry per CDR3 protein. Among 200,000 to 300,000 distinct CDR3 sequences listed, under 12% were seen once. Sequencing input: memory T cells sorted from blood. The receptors shown here come from a man aged 45-60 years in good health. Both conserved end residues are part of each CDR3. Fields, in order: clone size, D gene, V gene, J gene, CDR3 protein, CDR3 DNA. The D gene is left open where the match is weak. Clone size appears in some rows only: once, few, many, or a class for an expanded clone.

>many|TRBD1|TRBV5-1|TRBJ2-1
CASSLLPGGATTDEQFF
TGCGCCAGCAGCTTACTTCCAGGGGGCGCAACGACGGATGAGCAGTTCTTC
>few|TRBD1|TRBV5-6|TRBJ2-6
CASSRPGTGIPVSGANVLTF
TGTGCCAGCAGCCGTCCCGGGACAGGAATTCCCGTCTCTGGGGCCAACGTCCTGACTTTC
>-|TRBD1|TRBV7-2|TRBJ1-5
CASSGHRGSQPQHF
TGTGCCAGCAGCGGTCACAGGGGGAGTCAGCCCCAGCATTTT
>many|TRBD1|TRBV4-3|TRBJ2-4
CASSQNPGQGIQYF
TGCGCCAGCAGCCAAAACCCGGGACAGGGGATTCAGTACTTC
>-|-|TRBV7-6|TRBJ2-1
CASSRSPLFAGSNNEQFF
TGTGCCAGCAGCCGAAGTCCCCTATTCGCAGGGTCCAACAATGAGCAGTTCTTC
>few|-|TRBV6-2/TRBV6-3|TRBJ1-5
CASSYGGPASSNQPQHF
TGTGCCAGCAGTTACGGGGGGCCGGCGAGTAGCAATCAGCCCCAGCATTTT
>many|TRBD1|TRBV6-5|TRBJ1-1
CASSWDRGTEAFF
TGTGCCAGCAGTTGGGACAGGGGTACTGAAGCTTTCTTT
>-|-|TRBV7-8|TRBJ2-5
CASSLTAQGVETQYF
TGTGCCAGCAGCTTAACTGCACAGGGCGTAGAGACCCAGTACTTC
>many|-|TRBV20-1|TRBJ1-5
CSAHGRDTESSNQPQHF
TGCAGTGCCCATGGCCGGGACACAGAAAGTTCTAATCAGCCCCAGCATTTT
>-|-|TRBV3-1|TRBJ2-6
CASSRFPGGSHSGANVLTF
TGTGCCAGCAGCCGATTCCCAGGGGGGTCCCACTCTGGGGCCAACGTCCTGACTTTC
>-|-|TRBV12-3/TRBV12-4|TRBJ2-5
CASSSLLRTQYF
TGTGCCAGCAGCTCACTCCTCCGGACCCAGTACTTC
>many|TRBD1|TRBV5-1|TRBJ2-3
CASSLGQGNTDTQYF
TGCGCCAGCAGCTTGGGACAGGGTAACACAGATACGCAGTATTTT
>-|TRBD2|TRBV12-3/TRBV12-4|TRBJ2-1
CASRFFLAGGYNEQFF
TGTGCCAGCAGATTTTTCCTAGCGGGAGGGTACAATGAGCAGTTCTTC
>many|TRBD1|TRBV18|TRBJ1-3
CASSLDRAISGNTIYF
TGTGCCAGCTCACTCGACAGGGCGATCTCTGGAAACACCATATATTTT
>many|-|TRBV10-3|TRBJ1-5
CAIRGAQGDQPQHF
TGTGCCATCAGGGGTGCACAGGGCGATCAGCCCCAGCATTTT
>few|TRBD1|TRBV5-1|TRBJ2-7
CASSLSWQGAYEQYF
TGCGCCAGCAGCTTGTCCTGGCAGGGGGCCTACGAGCAGTACTTC
>many|-|TRBV24-1|TRBJ2-7
CATSDWPSRTDTYEQYF
TGTGCCACCAGTGATTGGCCCTCTAGGACGGATACCTACGAGCAGTACTTC
>many|-|TRBV20-1|TRBJ2-7
CSARDPHRVYEQYF
TGCAGTGCTAGAGATCCCCACAGAGTGTACGAGCAGTACTTC
>few|-|TRBV12-3/TRBV12-4|TRBJ1-4
CASSQTVNEKLFF
TGTGCCAGCAGTCAGACGGTTAATGAAAAACTGTTTTTT
>many|-|TRBV5-1|TRBJ1-4
CASSLDSNEKLFF
TGCGCCAGCAGCTTGGACAGTAATGAAAAACTGTTTTTT
>few|-|TRBV27|TRBJ1-2
CASSLSLPRGRSQTDYGYTF
TGTGCCAGCAGCCTTTCACTTCCCAGGGGTCGTTCCCAAACCGACTATGGCTACACCTTC
>-|TRBD1|TRBV3-1|TRBJ1-1
CASSPQGANTEAFF
TGTGCCAGCAGCCCCCAGGGGGCGAACACTGAAGCTTTCTTT
>few|TRBD2|TRBV12-3/TRBV12-4|TRBJ2-2
CASSPLETSGRAAGELFF
TGTGCCAGCAGCCCCCTCGAGACTAGCGGGAGGGCCGCCGGGGAGCTGTTTTTT
>-|TRBD1|TRBV19|TRBJ1-5
CASRQTGVGQPQHF
TGTGCCAGTAGGCAAACAGGGGTAGGTCAGCCCCAGCATTTT
>-|TRBD1|TRBV18|TRBJ2-7
CASSRRDREAYEQYF
TGTGCCAGCTCGCGCCGGGACAGGGAGGCCTACGAGCAGTACTTC
>few|-|TRBV20-1|TRBJ2-7
CSAPGERAIYEQYF
TGCAGTGCCCCTGGGGAGCGCGCCATCTACGAGCAGTACTTC
>many|TRBD1|TRBV6-6|TRBJ1-2
CASSYPGGNGYTF
TGTGCCAGCAGTTACCCAGGGGGTAATGGCTACACCTTC
>few|TRBD1|TRBV2|TRBJ1-2
CASVRDSLNYGYTF
TGTGCCAGCGTCCGGGACAGCCTCAACTATGGCTACACCTTC
>few|TRBD1|TRBV5-1|TRBJ1-2
CASSSTPDRVGSYTF
TGCGCCAGCAGCTCGACCCCGGACAGGGTGGGGAGCTACACCTTC
>few|-|TRBV29-1|TRBJ1-1
CSVRTALNTEAFF
TGCAGCGTTAGGACAGCCTTGAACACTGAAGCTTTCTTT
>many|-|TRBV20-1|TRBJ2-1
CSARSGRNNEQFF
TGCAGTGCTAGATCCGGACGGAACAATGAGCAGTTCTTC
>few|TRBD2|TRBV2|TRBJ2-1
CASRAGAYNEQFF
TGTGCCAGCAGAGCGGGGGCCTACAATGAGCAGTTCTTC
>-|-|TRBV4-2|TRBJ1-3
CASSQDPNGHSGNTIYF
TGTGCCAGCAGCCAAGACCCTAACGGGCACTCTGGAAACACCATATATTTT
>few|-|TRBV15|TRBJ2-3
CATSREQGFGLTDTQYF
TGTGCCACCAGCAGAGAACAGGGTTTTGGACTTACAGATACGCAGTATTTT
>-|TRBD1|TRBV20-1|TRBJ1-5
CSARVLVTGESQPQHF
TGCAGTGCTAGAGTCCTGGTCACAGGGGAGAGTCAGCCCCAGCATTTT
>many|-|TRBV12-3/TRBV12-4|TRBJ2-6
CASSYVLSGANVLTF
TGTGCCAGCAGCTATGTCCTGTCTGGGGCCAACGTCCTGACTTTC
>-|-|TRBV12-3/TRBV12-4|TRBJ2-2
CASSLQGRGSGELFF
TGTGCCAGCAGTTTACAGGGGCGCGGGTCCGGGGAGCTGTTTTTT
>few|TRBD2|TRBV7-8|TRBJ2-1
CASSLRLAGEIEQFF
TGTGCCAGCAGCCTGAGACTAGCGGGAGAGATTGAGCAGTTCTTC
>many|-|TRBV4-2|TRBJ2-6
CASSQRELADAGANVLTF
TGTGCCAGCAGCCAAAGGGAACTAGCAGACGCTGGGGCCAACGTCCTGACTTTC
>many|-|TRBV6-1|TRBJ1-3
CASRRRGAYSGNTIYF
TGTGCCAGCCGCCGGCGAGGGGCGTACTCTGGAAACACCATATATTTT
>many|-|TRBV11-3|TRBJ2-3
CASSLFLGETQYF
TGTGCCAGCAGTCTCTTCCTCGGGGAAACGCAGTATTTT
>-|-|TRBV5-6|TRBJ2-1
CASSAGDSSSYNEQFF
TGTGCCAGCAGCGCAGGGGACTCGAGCTCCTACAATGAGCAGTTCTTC
>few|-|TRBV19|TRBJ2-2
CASSPTQVGELFF
TGTGCCAGTAGTCCCACGCAGGTCGGGGAGCTGTTTTTT
>-|-|TRBV7-6|TRBJ1-1
CASSLLAGGQPNTEAFF
TGTGCCAGCAGCTTATTAGCCGGGGGGCAGCCGAACACTGAAGCTTTCTTT
>many|-|TRBV5-8|TRBJ2-7
CASSLAGPTKFYEQYF
TGTGCCAGCAGCTTGGCTGGCCCCACCAAATTCTACGAGCAGTACTTC
>many|TRBD2|TRBV12-3/TRBV12-4|TRBJ2-1
CASSVALAGDEQFF
TGTGCCAGCAGTGTTGCCCTAGCGGGCGATGAGCAGTTCTTC
>many|-|TRBV20-1|TRBJ1-5
CSAPRRGSRSNQPQHF
TGCAGTGCCCCCAGGCGGGGCAGTAGGAGCAATCAGCCCCAGCATTTT
>many|TRBD1|TRBV10-3|TRBJ2-5
CAISEGRGQETQYF
TGTGCCATCAGTGAGGGCAGGGGGCAGGAGACCCAGTACTTC
>-|-|TRBV7-9|TRBJ2-1
CASSLGRLPYNEQFF
TGTGCCAGCAGCCTGGGGCGACTCCCGTACAATGAGCAGTTCTTC
>few|TRBD2|TRBV20-1|TRBJ2-1
CSAVPPSGSYNEQFF
TGCAGTGCTGTCCCTCCTAGCGGGAGTTACAATGAGCAGTTCTTC
>few|TRBD2|TRBV6-1|TRBJ2-7
CAIPPPRLAGGKQYF
TGTGCCATTCCCCCTCCCCGACTAGCGGGAGGTAAGCAGTACTTC
>many|-|TRBV7-9|TRBJ1-1
CASSPENWDTEAFF
TGTGCCAGCAGCCCAGAAAACTGGGACACTGAAGCTTTCTTT
>-|-|TRBV12-3/TRBV12-4|TRBJ2-2
CASSQTGNTGELFF
TGTGCCAGCAGTCAAACAGGGAACACCGGGGAGCTGTTTTTT
>many|TRBD2|TRBV7-2|TRBJ2-1
CASNQRLAGVSNEQFF
TGTGCCAGCAACCAAAGACTAGCGGGAGTCTCAAATGAGCAGTTCTTC
>many|-|TRBV11-2|TRBJ2-3
CASSFSVPDTQYF
TGTGCCAGCAGCTTTTCGGTCCCAGATACGCAGTATTTT
>once|-|TRBV19|TRBJ1-5
CASSWGARDAPSYQPHHF
TGTGCCAGTAGTTGGGGAGCCCGGGATGCCCCTTCCTATCAGCCCCACCATTTT
>-|-|TRBV20-1|TRBJ2-7
CSAPSWKGYEQYF
TGCAGTGCCCCCTCTTGGAAGGGCTACGAGCAGTACTTC
>-|TRBD1|TRBV2|TRBJ1-5
CASSTGQANQPQHF
TGTGCCAGCAGTACGGGACAGGCCAATCAGCCCCAGCATTTT
>many|-|TRBV24-1|TRBJ1-1
CATSGPRGMNTEAFF
TGTGCCACCAGTGGACCCAGGGGCATGAACACTGAAGCTTTCTTT
>few|-|TRBV29-1|TRBJ2-5
CSVAGAGETQYF
TGCAGCGTTGCGGGGGCTGGAGAGACCCAGTACTTC